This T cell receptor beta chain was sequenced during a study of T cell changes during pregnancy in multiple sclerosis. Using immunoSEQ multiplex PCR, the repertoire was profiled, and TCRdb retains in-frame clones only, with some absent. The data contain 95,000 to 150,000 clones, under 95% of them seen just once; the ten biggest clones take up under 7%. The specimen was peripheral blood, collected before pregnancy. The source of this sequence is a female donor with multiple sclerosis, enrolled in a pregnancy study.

CDR3 sequence reads: CASSTGQGIYGYTF. DNA for the CDR3: TGTGCCAGTAGTACTGGACAGGGCATCTATGGCTACACCTTC. The V gene is TRBV19, the J gene TRBJ1-2, with 8 positions matching TRBD1. Trimming cost V 4 bases and J 4 bases; bases outside gene matches: 5. The CDR3 covers 14 residues. The germline gives CDR1 LNHDA, CDR2 SQIVND (reference sequence).